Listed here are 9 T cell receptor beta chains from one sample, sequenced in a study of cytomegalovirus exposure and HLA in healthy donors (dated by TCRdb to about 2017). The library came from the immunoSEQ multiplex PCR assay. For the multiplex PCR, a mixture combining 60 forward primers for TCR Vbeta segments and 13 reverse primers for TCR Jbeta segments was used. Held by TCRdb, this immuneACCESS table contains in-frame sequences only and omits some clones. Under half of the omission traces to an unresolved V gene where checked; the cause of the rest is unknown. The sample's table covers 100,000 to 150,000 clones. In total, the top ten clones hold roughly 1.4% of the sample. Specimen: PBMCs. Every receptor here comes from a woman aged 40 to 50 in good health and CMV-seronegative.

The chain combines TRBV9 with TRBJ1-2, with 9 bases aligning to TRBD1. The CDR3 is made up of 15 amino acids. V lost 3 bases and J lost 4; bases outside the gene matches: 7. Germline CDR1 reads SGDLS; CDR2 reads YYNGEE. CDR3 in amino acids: CASSGSGTGPYGYTF. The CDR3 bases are TGTGCCAGCAGCGGATCCGGGACAGGGCCCTATGGCTACACCTTC.

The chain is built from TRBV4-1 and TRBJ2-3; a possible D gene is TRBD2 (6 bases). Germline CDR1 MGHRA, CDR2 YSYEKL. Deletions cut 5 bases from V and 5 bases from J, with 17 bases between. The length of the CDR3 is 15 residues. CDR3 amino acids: CASSTAVLGGDTQYF. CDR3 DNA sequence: TGCGCCAGCAGCACCGCAGTTTTGGGGGGAGATACGCAGTATTTT.

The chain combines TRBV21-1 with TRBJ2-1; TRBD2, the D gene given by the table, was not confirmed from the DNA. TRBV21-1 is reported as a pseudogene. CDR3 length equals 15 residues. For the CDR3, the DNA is TGTGCCAGCAGACTTTCAATCCGGGGGGGCGATGAGCAGTTCTTC. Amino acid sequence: CASRLSIRGGDEQFF.

This chain's CDR3 is CASKGQAQETQYF. As DNA, the CDR3 is TGTGCCAGCAAGGGGCAGGCTCAAGAGACCCAGTACTTC. The chain has TRBV6-5 and TRBJ2-5, with D possibly TRBD1 on 5 matching bases. V lost 7 bases, J lost 2 bases, and 11 bases lay in between. The CDR3 sequence is 13 residues long. The germline gives CDR1 MNHEY, CDR2 SVGAGI.

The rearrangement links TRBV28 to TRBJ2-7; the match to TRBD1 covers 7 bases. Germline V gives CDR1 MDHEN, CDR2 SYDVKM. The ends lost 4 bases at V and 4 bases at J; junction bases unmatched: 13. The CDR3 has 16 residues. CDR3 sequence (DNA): TGTGCCAGCAGTTGGGAGACAGGGAGTGTTTATTACGAGCAGTACGTC. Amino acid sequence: CASSWETGSVYYEQYV.

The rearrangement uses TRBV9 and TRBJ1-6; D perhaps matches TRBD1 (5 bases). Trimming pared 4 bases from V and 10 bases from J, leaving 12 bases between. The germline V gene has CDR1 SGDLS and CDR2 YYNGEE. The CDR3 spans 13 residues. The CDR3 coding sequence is TGTGCCAGCAGCAACCAGGGTTTCTCACCCCTCCACTTT. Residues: CASSNQGFSPLHF.

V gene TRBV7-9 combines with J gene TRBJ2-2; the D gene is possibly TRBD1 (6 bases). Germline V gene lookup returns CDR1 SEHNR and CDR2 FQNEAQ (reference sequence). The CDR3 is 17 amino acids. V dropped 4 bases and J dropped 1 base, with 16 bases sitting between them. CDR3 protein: CASSSLYGRGNTGELFF. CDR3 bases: TGTGCCAGCAGCTCTTTATATGGCAGGGGGAACACCGGGGAGCTGTTTTTT.

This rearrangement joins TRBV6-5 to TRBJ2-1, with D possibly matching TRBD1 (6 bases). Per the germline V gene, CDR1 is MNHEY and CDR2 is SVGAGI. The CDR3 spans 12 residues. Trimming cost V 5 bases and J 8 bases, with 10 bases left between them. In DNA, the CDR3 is TGTGCCAGCAGTCCACAGGGCTATGAGCAGTTCTTC. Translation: CASSPQGYEQFF.

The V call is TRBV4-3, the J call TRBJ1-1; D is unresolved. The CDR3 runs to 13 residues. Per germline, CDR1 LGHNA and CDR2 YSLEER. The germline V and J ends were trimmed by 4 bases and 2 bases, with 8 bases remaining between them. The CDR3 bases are TGCGCCAGCAGCCGGGAGGGCAACACTGAAGCTTTCTTT. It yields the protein CASSREGNTEAFF.